The 29 T cell receptor beta chains in this list originate from one sample, sequenced in a study of blood T cell repertoires in COVID-19. Sequencing was performed with immunoSEQ multiplex PCR; in TCRdb, only in-frame clones are kept and a portion is missing. Among around 250,000 clones listed, around 89% were seen once. The source material was PBMCs or T cells enriched from blood (not recorded which). These receptors were taken from a woman in her twenties or thirties who had recovered from COVID-19.

In the case of this clone: The sample holds other DNA sequences that translate to the same CDR3. V usage is TRBV24-1 and J usage is TRBJ2-2; weak D call: TRBD1 (5 bases). Trimming cost V 5 bases and J 0 bases, with 6 bases left between them. Per the germline V gene, CDR1 is KGHDR and CDR2 is SFDVKD. This CDR3 is built from 14 residues. The CDR3 here is CATSGGSNTGELFF. In DNA, the CDR3 is TGTGCCACCAGTGGGGGCTCGAACACCGGGGAGCTGTTTTTT.

This sequence joins TRBV19 and TRBJ1-2, with D uncertain. Germline V CDR1 and CDR2: LNHDA, SQIVND (reference sequence). This CDR3 has 14 amino acids. V gave up 6 bases and J gave up 2 bases, with 13 bases separating them. CDR3 sequence (DNA): TGTGCCAGTAGGGGAGGGAACCTCAACTATGGCTACACCTTC. Its protein product is CASRGGNLNYGYTF.

The chain carries TRBV6-5 and TRBJ2-2; no clear D gene. Germline values: CDR1 MNHEY, CDR2 SVGAGI. There are 12 residues in the CDR3. The V and J ends lost 7 bases and 6 bases respectively, with 9 bases between them. The CDR3 loop is CASKGRAGELFF. CDR3 nucleotide sequence: TGTGCCAGCAAAGGTCGGGCCGGGGAGCTGTTTTTT.

This clone has only one observation. This chain connects TRBV28 to TRBJ1-1; the D is unclear. CDR1 and CDR2 (germline): MDHEN, SYDVKM. This CDR3 is built from 14 residues. Between the trimmed V and J ends, which lost 6 bases and 5 bases, there was a span of 16 bases. CDR3 protein: CASRSNNKRTEAFF. The CDR3 nucleotides read TGTGCCAGCAGAAGCAACAACAAGAGGACTGAAGCTTTCTTT.

The chain has TRBV2 and TRBJ1-2, with a tentative D call TRBD1 (5 bases). Trimming pared 8 bases from V and 2 bases from J, leaving 9 bases between. Germline assignment: CDR1 SNHLY and CDR2 FYNNEI. The CDR3 runs to 12 residues. CDR3 nucleotide sequence: TGTGCCAGCTGGGACTTCAACTATGGCTACACCTTC. As protein: CASWDFNYGYTF.

J is TRBJ2-3 and V is TRBV19; 11 bases fit TRBD2. The germline gives CDR1 LNHDA, CDR2 SQIVND (reference sequence). The CDR3 sequence is 15 residues long. V shed 4 bases and J 2 bases; nucleotides not matched to a gene: 2. The DNA for the CDR3 is TGTGCCAGTAGTAGACTAGCGGGATCCACAGATACGCAGTATTTT. Encoded protein: CASSRLAGSTDTQYF.

This sequence joins TRBV24-1 and TRBJ1-1; D might be TRBD1 (5 bases). The germline V and J ends were trimmed by 1 base and 10 bases, with 18 bases remaining between them. The CDR3 length is 15 residues. Germline V CDR1 and CDR2: KGHDR, SFDVKD. DNA for the CDR3: TGTGCCACCAGTGATTTAAGGACAACAAATCAGAGAGCTTTCTTT. This codes for CATSDLRTTNQRAFF.

This clone has only one observation. The V and J genes are TRBV7-2 and TRBJ1-2; possibly TRBD1 for D (5 bases). CDR3 length: 15 residues. Germline CDR1 is SGHTA and CDR2 is FQGNSA. V lost 7 bases and J lost 4, with 19 bases in between. CDR3 sequence (DNA): TGTGCCAGCAACACAACCCCTAGACAGCCCTATGGCTACACCTTC. This gives the protein CASNTTPRQPYGYTF.

The chain is built from TRBV2 and TRBJ2-7; D is possibly TRBD1 (5 bases). The CDR3 totals 18 residues. Germline V gives CDR1 SNHLY, CDR2 FYNNEI. The V end lost 4 bases, the J end lost 3 bases, and 25 bases lay between the germline ends. CDR3: CASSGQPLFVPKGYEQYF. The DNA of the CDR3 is TGTGCCAGCAGTGGACAGCCCCTATTTGTTCCGAAGGGCTACGAGCAGTACTTC.

The chain uses TRBV5-5 and TRBJ2-1, with TRBD2 matching 9 bases. The CDR3 runs to 14 residues. Germline CDR1 reads SGHKS; CDR2 reads YYEKEE (reference sequence). With V trimmed by 5 bases and J by 4 bases, 4 bases remained unmatched. The CDR3: CASSGTSLYNEQFF. CDR3 in DNA: TGTGCCAGCAGTGGGACTAGCCTTTACAATGAGCAGTTCTTC.

This sequence joins TRBV15 and TRBJ1-3; D is unresolved. The CDR3 runs 17 residues. Germline V lookup: CDR1 LNHNV, CDR2 YYDKDF (reference sequence). The V end lost 1 base, the J end lost 4 bases, and 17 bases lay between the germline ends. CDR3 in DNA: TGTGCCACCAGCAGAGGGATTTTGGCCCCGGGGGGAAACACCATATATTTT. Residues: CATSRGILAPGGNTIYF.

The chain is built from TRBV30 and TRBJ1-2, with a possible D match to TRBD1 (5 bases). V was clipped by 0 bases and J by 7 bases, with 12 bases between them. The CDR3 length is 13 residues. Germline CDR1 and CDR2: GTSNPN and SVGIG (reference sequence). CDR3 residues: CAWSVIGGVGYTF. For the CDR3, the DNA is TGTGCCTGGAGTGTAATTGGGGGGGTTGGCTACACCTTC.

The V call is TRBV9, the J call TRBJ2-7; tentative D call: TRBD2 (6 bases). The germline V gene has CDR1 SGDLS and CDR2 YYNGEE. This CDR3 is built from 15 residues. V gave up 1 base and J gave up 2 bases, with 13 bases separating them. Here the CDR3 reads CASSVRDGGTYEQYF. The CDR3 bases are TGTGCCAGCAGCGTAAGGGACGGAGGGACCTACGAGCAGTACTTC.

The chain links TRBV5-4 to TRBJ2-7; possibly TRBD1 for D (6 bases). Trimming took off 4 bases at V and 0 bases at J, with 11 bases between the two ends. Germline V gene data show CDR1 as SGHNT and CDR2 as YYREEE (reference sequence). CDR3 length equals 14 residues. The CDR3, as DNA: TGTGCCAGCAGCCCTGCAGGGGACTCCTACGAGCAGTACTTC. This codes for CASSPAGDSYEQYF. The full variable domain, with the rest looked up from reference TRBV5-4 and TRBJ2-7, is ETGVTQSPTHLIKTRGQQVTLRCSSQSGHNTVSWYQQALGQGPQFIFQYYREEENGRGNFPPRFSGLQFPNYSSELNVNALELDDSALYLCASSPAGDSYEQYFGPGTRLTVT.

The genes are TRBV5-4 and TRBJ2-5; TRBD2 matches 8 bases. The CDR3 contains 17 residues. V lost 1 base to trimming and J lost 0 bases; unmatched junction nucleotides: 8. Germline V gene lookup returns CDR1 SGHNT and CDR2 YYREEE (reference sequence). The CDR3: CASSLLYRGRNQETQYF. In DNA form, the CDR3 reads TGTGCCAGCAGCTTGCTTTACCGCGGGAGGAACCAAGAGACCCAGTACTTC.

The chain employs TRBV11-1 and TRBJ1-4; 10 positions agree with TRBD1. This CDR3 region has 15 residues. The V and J ends lost 3 bases and 5 bases, in that order; junction bases with no gene match: 3. Per germline, CDR1 SGHAT and CDR2 FQDESV (reference sequence). CDR3 bases: TGTGCCAGCAGCTTCCGGACAGGGGGAAATGAAAAACTGTTTTTT. Translation: CASSFRTGGNEKLFF.

This chain uses TRBV7-2 with TRBJ2-7; 8 bases are shared with TRBD1. The CDR3 totals 14 residues. Trimming removed 6 bases from V and 5 bases from J; junction bases left unmatched: 9. Germline-derived CDR1 and CDR2 are SGHTA and FQGNSA. In DNA, the CDR3 is TGTGCCAGCAGTTCGGACAGGGTTTCAAACGAGCAGTACTTC. Protein product: CASSSDRVSNEQYF.

The chain links TRBV28 to TRBJ1-1; 10 nucleotides match TRBD1. Germline-derived CDR1 and CDR2 are MDHEN and SYDVKM. CDR3 length: 16 residues. V gave up 4 bases and J gave up 1 base; unmatched junction bases: 6. The CDR3 loop is CASSSPGQGTNTEAFF. CDR3 in DNA: TGTGCCAGCAGTTCCCCGGGACAGGGGACGAACACTGAAGCTTTCTTT.

The V gene is TRBV19, the J gene TRBJ1-4; D is undetermined. V dropped 2 bases and J dropped 3 bases, with 10 bases sitting between them. The CDR3 has 15 residues. The V gene's germline CDR1 is LNHDA and CDR2 SQIVND (reference sequence). For the CDR3, the DNA is TGTGCCAGTAGTATACTAGTCCGGTCTAATGAAAAACTGTTTTTT. Translated: CASSILVRSNEKLFF. The variable domain in full, with the rest retrieved from reference TRBV19 and TRBJ1-4, is DGGITQSPKYLFRKEGQNVTLSCEQNLNHDAMYWYRQDPGQGLRLIYYSQIVNDFQKGDIAEGYSVSREKKESFPLTVTSAQKNPTAFYLCASSILVRSNEKLFFGSGTQLSVL.

This clone has only one observation. The chain links TRBV12-3 or TRBV12-4 to TRBJ2-7; no clear D. The CDR3 extends over 13 amino acids. V dropped 0 bases and J dropped 3 bases, with 6 bases sitting between them. CDR3 residues: CASSLALGYEQYF. For the CDR3, the DNA is TGTGCCAGCAGTTTAGCGCTAGGCTACGAGCAGTACTTC.

The chain is built from TRBV5-1 and TRBJ2-7; 8 bases align to TRBD1. This CDR3 spans 16 amino acids. CDR1 is SGHRS, CDR2 YFSETQ, per germline. The junction had 10 bases not matched to a gene; V was cut back by 4 bases and J by 1 base. In DNA form, the CDR3 reads TGCGCCAGCAGCGCAAAACAGGGGGAATCGTCCTACGAGCAGTACTTC. Its protein is CASSAKQGESSYEQYF.

The chain carries TRBV24-1 and TRBJ2-5; D gene uncertain. The CDR3 extends over 12 amino acids. The V gene lost 5 bases and the J gene lost 3 bases, with 6 bases spanning the gap. The germline V gene encodes CDR1 KGHDR and CDR2 SFDVKD. CDR3 DNA sequence: TGTGCCACCAGTGGTTCGGAAGAGACCCAGTACTTC. It translates to CATSGSEETQYF.

This chain joins TRBV4-2 and TRBJ2-1; TRBD2 matches at 7 bases. Germline V CDR1 and CDR2: LGHNA, YNFKEQ. CDR3 size: 17 residues. The J segment lost 8 bases and the V segment lost 1 base, leaving 14 bases of the junction unmatched. The CDR3: CASSQVSSPGGIDEQFF. The CDR3 bases are TGTGCCAGCAGCCAAGTAAGTAGCCCGGGAGGAATCGATGAGCAGTTCTTC.

The chain couples TRBV9 to TRBJ2-5, with D tentatively TRBD2 (6 bases). The germline CDR1 and CDR2 sequences are SGDLS and YYNGEE. The V end was cut by 3 bases, the J end by 5 bases, with 17 bases between. This CDR3 contains 15 residues. The CDR3 spells CASSAGTLSSETQYF. DNA for the CDR3: TGTGCCAGCAGCGCAGGGACTCTGAGCTCCGAGACCCAGTACTTC.

This clone was seen just once. This sequence joins TRBV19 and TRBJ1-6, with TRBD1 as a possible D gene (5 bases). This CDR3 has 15 amino acids. Between the trimmed V and J ends, which lost 6 bases and 0 bases, there was a span of 9 bases. The germline gives CDR1 LNHDA, CDR2 SQIVND (reference sequence). CDR3 protein: CASRTQGSYNSPLHF. The CDR3 region has the DNA TGTGCCAGTAGAACTCAGGGCTCCTATAATTCACCCCTCCACTTT.

The rearrangement uses TRBV6-2 or TRBV6-3 and TRBJ1-5; D is uncertain. This CDR3 is built from 15 residues. Germline-derived CDR1 and CDR2 are MNHEY and SVGEGT. V was pared by 6 bases and J by 0 bases, with 12 bases between. The CDR3, as DNA: TGTGCCAGCAGCCTTCCCGGGGATAGCAATCAGCCCCAGCATTTT. Encoded protein: CASSLPGDSNQPQHF.

With respect to this clone: Other DNA sequences within the sample encode an identical CDR3. The chain joins TRBV29-1 to TRBJ1-1; D may be TRBD1 (5 bases). The V gene's germline CDR1 is SQVTM and CDR2 ANQGSEA. V lost 4 bases to trimming and J lost 1 base, with 7 bases between them. The CDR3 has 12 amino acids. CDR3: CSVGQGNTEAFF. CDR3 bases: TGCAGCGTTGGGCAGGGGAACACTGAAGCTTTCTTT.

The chain is built from TRBV19 and TRBJ2-1; TRBD2 matches 11 bases. This CDR3 has 16 residues. Germline trimming cut 2 bases from V and 3 bases from J; bases unmatched to any gene: 3. Germline CDR1 reads LNHDA; CDR2 reads SQIVND (reference sequence). The CDR3 region has the DNA TGTGCCAGTAGTATACTAGCGGGAGGCGGCTACAATGAGCAGTTCTTC. Translation gives CASSILAGGGYNEQFF.

The gene calls are TRBV6-5 and TRBJ1-1; D is perhaps TRBD1 (6 bases). Trimming shortened V by 5 bases and J by 0 bases, and 13 bases separated the two germline ends. The CDR3 has 15 residues. Germline V lookup: CDR1 MNHEY, CDR2 SVGAGI. CDR3 in amino acids: CASSLGGDMNTEAFF. The CDR3 nucleotides read TGTGCCAGCAGTCTGGGGGGGGACATGAACACTGAAGCTTTCTTT.